Listed below are T cell receptor beta chains from one sample, sequenced in a study of OX40 agonist ivuxolimab in advanced cancers. Sequenced by immunoSEQ multiplex PCR; TCRdb stores in-frame clones only, minus some. The sample carries tens of thousands of clones, approximately 86% recorded once. Sequenced material: CD4+ or CD8+ T cells sorted from blood, taken in a trial of the OX40 agonist ivuxolimab. The receptors come from an adult with an advanced solid tumor such as melanoma, head and neck, liver or kidney cancer. CDR3s include the opening cysteine and the closing phenylalanine or tryptophan. A D gene is named only where the DNA matches it firmly.

v_call,d_call,j_call,cdr3_aa,cdr3_nt
TRBV6-1,.,TRBJ2-7,CASRDPGEQYF,TGTGCCAGCAGAGACCCCGGGGAGCAGTACTTC
TRBV5-1,TRBD1,TRBJ2-2,CASSSRTGNTGELFF,TGCGCCAGCAGCTCCCGGACAGGGAACACCGGGGAGCTGTTTTTT
TRBV15,.,TRBJ2-3,CATSRDQADTQYF,TGTGCCACCAGCAGAGATCAAGCAGATACGCAGTATTTT
TRBV28,.,TRBJ2-1,CASSTAVEGGWEQFF,TGTGCCAGCAGTACTGCCGTGGAGGGCGGTTGGGAGCAGTTCTTC
TRBV10-3,.,TRBJ1-1,CATYTGNTEAFF,TGTGCCACATACACCGGGAACACTGAAGCTTTCTTT
TRBV2,.,TRBJ2-5,CASISRSSQETQYF,TGTGCCAGCATTTCTCGGTCTTCCCAAGAGACCCAGTACTTC
TRBV25-1,.,TRBJ2-7,CASSEVAEFEQYF,TGTGCCAGCAGTGAAGTAGCCGAGTTCGAGCAGTACTTC
TRBV7-2,.,TRBJ1-1,CASSLEQGGFTEAFF,TGTGCCAGCAGCTTAGAACAGGGTGGGTTCACTGAAGCTTTCTTT
TRBV19,.,TRBJ1-4,CASSIQRGGNEKLFF,TGTGCCAGTAGTATACAGAGGGGAGGAAATGAAAAACTGTTTTTT
TRBV7-3,.,TRBJ1-1,CASSIGHQNTEAFF,TGTGCCAGCAGCATCGGGCACCAGAACACTGAAGCTTTCTTT